These 6 T cell receptor beta chains share one sample of origin, sequenced in a study of T cell repertoires in cytomegalovirus infection. TCRdb reprocessed the reads via MiXCR and lists one record per CDR3 protein. Of around 100,000 distinct CDR3 sequences listed, around 22% were seen once; the top ten hold more than 35%. The material sequenced was CD8+ T cells from PBMCs. These receptors were obtained from a human donor in good health (CMV status not recorded). Some clones in this sample may be carry-over from other donors' samples.

This clonotype was observed a few times. The rearrangement uses TRBV25-1 and TRBJ2-2; the match to TRBD1 covers 9 bases. The CDR3 runs 17 residues. Looked up from germline, CDR1 is MGHDK and CDR2 is SYGVNS. Trimming at V came to 4 bases and at J to 6 bases, leaving 12 bases not matched to a gene. The CDR3 is CASSGSRDRVYAGELFF. The CDR3 DNA reads TGTGCCAGCAGTGGATCCCGGGACAGGGTATATGCCGGGGAGCTGTTTTTT.

This clonotype was seen only a few times. V gene TRBV28 combines with J gene TRBJ1-1; the D is unclear. V lost 8 bases and J lost 11, with 15 bases in between. The CDR3 is 11 residues long. Germline-derived CDR1 and CDR2 are MDHEN and SYDVKM. The CDR3 is CASYSDWRAFF. The DNA of the CDR3 is TGTGCCAGCTACAGTGATTGGAGGGCTTTCTTT.

This clonotype was detected only a few times. The CDR3 protein is CAVRTGGMTDTQYF. As DNA, the CDR3 is TGTGCCGTGAGGACAGGGGGCATGACAGATACGCAGTATTTT. The rearrangement uses TRBV7-6 and TRBJ2-3; 11 bases are a match to TRBD1. The V gene's germline CDR1 is SGHVS and CDR2 FNYEAQ. Trimming cost V 11 bases and J 3 bases; bases outside gene matches: 7. The CDR3 runs 14 residues.

This clonotype has ten or more counts. The V call is TRBV7-9, the J call TRBJ2-2, with 11 bases matching TRBD1. Germline trimming cut 3 bases from V and 3 bases from J; bases unmatched to any gene: 3. Germline CDR1 reads SEHNR; CDR2 reads FQNEAQ (reference sequence). CDR3 length: 16 residues. CDR3 in DNA: TGTGCCAGCAGCTTCCCGGGACAGGGGGACACCGGGGAGCTGTTTTTT. Its translation: CASSFPGQGDTGELFF. Based on the CDR3 plus reference TRBV7-9 and TRBJ2-2, the full variable domain is DTGVSQNPRHKITKRGQNVTFRCDPISEHNRLYWYRQTLGQGPEFLTYFQNEAQLEKSRLLSDRFSAERPKGSFSTLEIQRTEQGDSAMYLCASSFPGQGDTGELFFGEGSRLTVL.

This clonotype turned up a few times. The chain is built from TRBV20-1 and TRBJ1-2, with TRBD1 as a possible D gene (6 bases). The CDR3 runs 13 residues. V shed 3 bases and J shed 7 bases, with 15 bases lying between them. Germline CDR1 DFQATT, CDR2 SNEGSKA (reference sequence). The CDR3 DNA reads as TGCAGTGCTAGGGGGACAAACAGTCGTGGCTACACCTTC. Its translation: CSARGTNSRGYTF.

This clonotype was counted a few times. The V and J genes are TRBV12-5 and TRBJ2-7; tentatively, D is TRBD1 (6 bases). This CDR3 comprises 11 residues. V dropped 8 bases and J dropped 1 base, with 6 bases sitting between them. Germline assignment: CDR1 LGHNT and CDR2 FRNRAP. The CDR3 DNA sequence: TGTGCTAGTCAGGGGTCCTACGAGCAGTACTTC. The encoded protein is CASQGSYEQYF.